The rows below give T cell receptor beta chains drawn from one sample of a study of radiotherapy plus CTLA-4 blockade in lung cancer. This table comes from immunoSEQ multiplex PCR, and its TCRdb copy is limited to in-frame clones, with some not included. The sample records around 40,000 clones, roughly 85% being singletons. The specimen comprised peripheral blood, sampled from a patient treated with radiotherapy plus ipilimumab. Receptors originate from a human donor with non-small cell lung cancer who had stable disease on radiotherapy plus ipilimumab. Both conserved end residues are part of each CDR3. The D gene is left open where the match is weak. Not all rows give a size; the values are once, few, many and, for expanded clones, a class.

CDR3 length: 14
clone size: once
V gene: TRBV18
D gene: TRBD1
J gene: TRBJ2-7
CDR3 DNA: TGTGCCAGCTCACCCGGGACAGGGTCCTACGAGCAGTACTTC
CDR3 protein: CASSPGTGSYEQYF

CDR3 length: 16
clone size: NA
V gene: TRBV6-1
D gene: TRBD1
J gene: TRBJ2-2
CDR3 DNA: TGTGCCAGCAGTGACAGGGGGCTCGCGAACACCGGGGAGCTGTTTTTT
CDR3 protein: CASSDRGLANTGELFF

CDR3 length: 14
clone size: NA
V gene: TRBV18
D gene: TRBD1
J gene: TRBJ1-1
CDR3 DNA: TGTGCCAGCTCACCGGACAGGGGTTTAACTGAAGCTTTCTTT
CDR3 protein: CASSPDRGLTEAFF

CDR3 length: 13
clone size: NA
V gene: TRBV29-1
D gene: NA
J gene: TRBJ1-2
CDR3 DNA: TGCAGCGTTGATCGGGCGACAGAGTATGGCTACACCTTC
CDR3 protein: CSVDRATEYGYTF

CDR3 length: 17
clone size: few
V gene: TRBV7-3
D gene: NA
J gene: TRBJ2-1
CDR3 DNA: TGTGCCAGCAGCCCCGTGGGGGCGGCGGGAGAGTTGAATGAGCAGTTCTTC
CDR3 protein: CASSPVGAAGELNEQFF

CDR3 length: 17
clone size: NA
V gene: TRBV27
D gene: TRBD1
J gene: TRBJ2-7
CDR3 DNA: TGTGCCAGCAGCCTCCTCTCCTCGACAGGGGCCGTGTACGAGCAGTACTTC
CDR3 protein: CASSLLSSTGAVYEQYF

CDR3 length: 16
clone size: NA
V gene: TRBV7-6
D gene: TRBD2
J gene: TRBJ2-1
CDR3 DNA: TGTGCCAGCAGCTCCCTTAGCGGGGGGGGCTACAATGAGCAGTTCTTC
CDR3 protein: CASSSLSGGGYNEQFF

CDR3 length: 13
clone size: NA
V gene: TRBV2
D gene: NA
J gene: TRBJ1-2
CDR3 DNA: TGTGCCAGCAGTGCGGGGGGTCGGTCTGGCTACACCTTC
CDR3 protein: CASSAGGRSGYTF

CDR3 length: 18
clone size: once
V gene: TRBV5-4
D gene: TRBD2
J gene: TRBJ2-3
CDR3 DNA: TGTGCCAGCAGCACCCGACTAGCGGGAGGCCTAGAGAGAGATACGCAGTATTTT
CDR3 protein: CASSTRLAGGLERDTQYF

CDR3 length: 15
clone size: NA
V gene: TRBV5-6
D gene: TRBD1
J gene: TRBJ1-2
CDR3 DNA: TGTGCCAGCAGCCCCTCCGGGACAGGGGTTTATAGCTACACCTTC
CDR3 protein: CASSPSGTGVYSYTF

CDR3 length: 13
clone size: NA
V gene: TRBV6-5
D gene: NA
J gene: TRBJ1-2
CDR3 DNA: TGTGCCAGCAGTTACAATGTGGCAGGCGGCTACACCTTC
CDR3 protein: CASSYNVAGGYTF

CDR3 length: 13
clone size: NA
V gene: TRBV7-3
D gene: TRBD1
J gene: TRBJ1-1
CDR3 DNA: TGTGCCAGCAGCTCGGACAGGTGGTCGCGAGCTTTCTTT
CDR3 protein: CASSSDRWSRAFF

CDR3 length: 15
clone size: NA
V gene: TRBV27
D gene: TRBD2
J gene: TRBJ2-7
CDR3 DNA: TGTGCCAGCAGTATAGGACTAGCGGGAACCTACGAGCAGTACTTC
CDR3 protein: CASSIGLAGTYEQYF

CDR3 length: 11
clone size: NA
V gene: TRBV30
D gene: NA
J gene: TRBJ1-2
CDR3 DNA: TGTGCCTGGAACGTGGGAGGGGGCTACACCTTC
CDR3 protein: CAWNVGGGYTF

CDR3 length: 15
clone size: NA
V gene: TRBV2
D gene: TRBD1
J gene: TRBJ1-4
CDR3 DNA: TGTGCCAGCGAGGAGGCGGACAGGGAGCTCGAAAAACTGTTTTTT
CDR3 protein: CASEEADRELEKLFF

CDR3 length: 13
clone size: NA
V gene: TRBV5-8
D gene: NA
J gene: TRBJ1-2
CDR3 DNA: TGTGCCAGCAGTCCGGGACTGTACTATGGCTACACCTTC
CDR3 protein: CASSPGLYYGYTF

CDR3 length: 15
clone size: NA
V gene: TRBV4-2
D gene: NA
J gene: TRBJ2-5
CDR3 DNA: TGTGCCAGCAGCCAAGAAGGGGGGGTACCGGAGACCCAGTACTTC
CDR3 protein: CASSQEGGVPETQYF

CDR3 length: 16
clone size: NA
V gene: TRBV7-3
D gene: TRBD2
J gene: TRBJ2-7
CDR3 DNA: TGTGCCAGCAGCCCCGGACTAGCGGGAGGAAAGGACGAGCAGTACTTC
CDR3 protein: CASSPGLAGGKDEQYF

CDR3 length: 14
clone size: NA
V gene: TRBV28
D gene: TRBD1
J gene: TRBJ1-5
CDR3 DNA: TGTGCCAGCAGGGCAGGGGGCGCCGGGCAGCCCCAGCATTTT
CDR3 protein: CASRAGGAGQPQHF

CDR3 length: 17
clone size: NA
V gene: TRBV7-4
D gene: NA
J gene: TRBJ2-5
CDR3 DNA: TGTGCCAGCAGCGTAGGAGCGGTGGGGGGTAGGCGAGAGACCCAGTACTTC
CDR3 protein: CASSVGAVGGRRETQYF

CDR3 length: 15
clone size: NA
V gene: TRBV11-3
D gene: TRBD2
J gene: TRBJ2-3
CDR3 DNA: TGTGCCAGCAGCCCTAGCGGGGTTAGCACAGATACGCAGTATTTT
CDR3 protein: CASSPSGVSTDTQYF

CDR3 length: 14
clone size: NA
V gene: TRBV7-2
D gene: TRBD1
J gene: TRBJ1-4
CDR3 DNA: TGTGCCAGCAGCTTAGTACAGGGGACCCAAAAACTGTTTTTT
CDR3 protein: CASSLVQGTQKLFF

CDR3 length: 20
clone size: NA
V gene: TRBV19
D gene: TRBD2
J gene: TRBJ2-3
CDR3 DNA: TGTGCCTCCAGTGGGGGAACTAGCGGGAGTCACCACCCCAGCACAGATACGCAGTATTTT
CDR3 protein: CASSGGTSGSHHPSTDTQYF

CDR3 length: 15
clone size: NA
V gene: TRBV7-2
D gene: NA
J gene: TRBJ2-1
CDR3 DNA: TGTGCCAGCAGCACCTCAGGTTCATTCTACAATGAGCAGTTCTTC
CDR3 protein: CASSTSGSFYNEQFF

CDR3 length: 15
clone size: NA
V gene: TRBV15
D gene: NA
J gene: TRBJ2-1
CDR3 DNA: TGTGCCACCAGCAGCGCAGGGGACGCCTACAATGAGCAGTTCTTC
CDR3 protein: CATSSAGDAYNEQFF

CDR3 length: 14
clone size: NA
V gene: TRBV5-1
D gene: NA
J gene: TRBJ1-4
CDR3 DNA: TGCGCCAGCAGCTTGTCCGGACTCAATGAAAAACTGTTTTTT
CDR3 protein: CASSLSGLNEKLFF

CDR3 length: 12
clone size: NA
V gene: TRBV30
D gene: NA
J gene: TRBJ2-5
CDR3 DNA: TGTGCCGCGCAGGGGAGAAAGGGGACCCAGTACTTC
CDR3 protein: CAAQGRKGTQYF

CDR3 length: 16
clone size: NA
V gene: TRBV15
D gene: TRBD1
J gene: TRBJ1-5
CDR3 DNA: TGTGCCACCAGCAGAGATGGGACAGGGGGGTCTCAGCCCCAGCATTTT
CDR3 protein: CATSRDGTGGSQPQHF

CDR3 length: 17
clone size: NA
V gene: TRBV19
D gene: TRBD1
J gene: TRBJ1-1
CDR3 DNA: TGTGCCAGTAGTATAGACCAGGACAGGGTTCTGAACACTGAAGCTTTCTTT
CDR3 protein: CASSIDQDRVLNTEAFF

CDR3 length: 17
clone size: NA
V gene: TRBV11-3
D gene: TRBD1
J gene: TRBJ2-1
CDR3 DNA: TGTGCCAGCAGCGGACCCTCCTGGACAGGGCGGCCGAATGAGCAGTTCTTC
CDR3 protein: CASSGPSWTGRPNEQFF

CDR3 length: 17
clone size: once
V gene: TRBV19
D gene: TRBD1
J gene: TRBJ2-2
CDR3 DNA: TGTGCCAGTAGTACCGGACAGGGCGGGAAGAACACCGGGGAGCTGTTTTTT
CDR3 protein: CASSTGQGGKNTGELFF

CDR3 length: 19
clone size: NA
V gene: TRBV7-8
D gene: NA
J gene: TRBJ2-4
CDR3 DNA: TGTGCCAGCAGCTTAGATCCTACGGGTCCGACCCTAGCCAAAAACATTCAGTACTTC
CDR3 protein: CASSLDPTGPTLAKNIQYF

CDR3 length: 12
clone size: NA
V gene: TRBV7-2
D gene: NA
J gene: TRBJ2-2
CDR3 DNA: TGTGCCAGCAGCCCTTGGCCCGGGGAGCTGTTTTTT
CDR3 protein: CASSPWPGELFF

CDR3 length: 12
clone size: NA
V gene: TRBV6-5
D gene: NA
J gene: TRBJ1-4
CDR3 DNA: TGTGCCTCTCGGGGGGCTGCTGAAAAACTGTTTTTT
CDR3 protein: CASRGAAEKLFF

CDR3 length: 17
clone size: NA
V gene: TRBV4-3
D gene: TRBD1
J gene: TRBJ2-2
CDR3 DNA: TGCGCCAGCAGCCAAGTCGGGCAGGGGGCTTACACCGGGGAGCTGTTTTTT
CDR3 protein: CASSQVGQGAYTGELFF

CDR3 length: 12
clone size: few
V gene: TRBV6-1
D gene: NA
J gene: TRBJ1-3
CDR3 DNA: TGTGCCAGCAGTGAACACGGGGACACCATATATTTT
CDR3 protein: CASSEHGDTIYF

CDR3 length: 16
clone size: once
V gene: TRBV4-2
D gene: NA
J gene: TRBJ1-2
CDR3 DNA: TGTGCCAGCAGCCAAGATGGAGAGGGTGAAAACTATGGCTACACCTTC
CDR3 protein: CASSQDGEGENYGYTF

CDR3 length: 16
clone size: NA
V gene: TRBV28
D gene: TRBD1
J gene: TRBJ1-4
CDR3 DNA: TGTGCCAGCAGTTCCCTTGGACAGGGAACGGGCGAAAAACTGTTTTTT
CDR3 protein: CASSSLGQGTGEKLFF

CDR3 length: 16
clone size: NA
V gene: TRBV4-1
D gene: NA
J gene: TRBJ2-3
CDR3 DNA: TGCGCCAGCAGCCAAGTATCGGCAGGGATTACAGATACGCAGTATTTT
CDR3 protein: CASSQVSAGITDTQYF

CDR3 length: 14
clone size: once
V gene: TRBV15
D gene: TRBD1
J gene: TRBJ1-5
CDR3 DNA: TGTGCCACCAGCTTGGGACAGGAAAATCAGCCCCAGCATTTT
CDR3 protein: CATSLGQENQPQHF

CDR3 length: 12
clone size: NA
V gene: TRBV7-2
D gene: NA
J gene: TRBJ2-2
CDR3 DNA: TGTGCCAGCAGCCCGACAGGAGGGGAGCTGTTTTTT
CDR3 protein: CASSPTGGELFF

CDR3 length: 15
clone size: NA
V gene: TRBV9
D gene: TRBD1
J gene: TRBJ2-3
CDR3 DNA: TGTGCCAGCAGCCCCCGGGACAGGGAAACAGATACGCAGTATTTT
CDR3 protein: CASSPRDRETDTQYF

CDR3 length: 15
clone size: NA
V gene: TRBV11-2
D gene: NA
J gene: TRBJ2-7
CDR3 DNA: TGTGCCAGCAGCTTAGCGCTGGGGGCGATGAACGAGCAGTACTTC
CDR3 protein: CASSLALGAMNEQYF

CDR3 length: 12
clone size: NA
V gene: TRBV28
D gene: NA
J gene: TRBJ1-2
CDR3 DNA: TGTGCCAGCAGTTCCATCCTACCCGGCTACACCTTC
CDR3 protein: CASSSILPGYTF